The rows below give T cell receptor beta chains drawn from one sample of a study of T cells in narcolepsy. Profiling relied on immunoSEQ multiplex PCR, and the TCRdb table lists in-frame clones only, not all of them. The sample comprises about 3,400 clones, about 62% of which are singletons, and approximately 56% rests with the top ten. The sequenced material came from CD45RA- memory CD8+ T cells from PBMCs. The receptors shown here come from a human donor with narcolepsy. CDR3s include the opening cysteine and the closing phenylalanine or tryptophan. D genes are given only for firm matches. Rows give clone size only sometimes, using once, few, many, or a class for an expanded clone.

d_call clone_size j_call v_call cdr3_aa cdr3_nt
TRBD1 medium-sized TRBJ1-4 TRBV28 CASSIFPGTAEKLFF TGTGCCAGCAGTATATTTCCCGGGACAGCCGAAAAACTGTTTTTT
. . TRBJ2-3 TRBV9 CASSVRIGQNLHSTDTQYF TGTGCCAGCAGCGTACGAATAGGACAGAACCTCCATAGCACAGATACGCAGTATTTT
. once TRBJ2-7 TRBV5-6 CASSPGAGGGREQYF TGTGCCAGCAGCCCAGGAGCAGGGGGAGGGCGCGAGCAGTACTTC
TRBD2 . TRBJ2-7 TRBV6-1 CASASGGRSYEQYF TGTGCCAGCGCGAGCGGGGGGAGGTCCTACGAGCAGTACTTC
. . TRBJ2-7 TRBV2 CATKGISSYEQYF TGTGCCACCAAAGGAATCAGTTCCTACGAGCAGTACTTC
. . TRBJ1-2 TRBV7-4 CASSPLGGYYGYTF TGTGCCAGCAGCCCCCTTGGCGGGTACTATGGCTACACCTTC
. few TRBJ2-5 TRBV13 CASSMGYQETQYF TGTGCCAGCAGCATGGGGTACCAAGAGACCCAGTACTTC
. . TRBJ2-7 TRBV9 CASSVDVSGSYEQYF TGTGCCAGCAGCGTAGACGTCTCCGGGTCCTACGAGCAGTACTTC
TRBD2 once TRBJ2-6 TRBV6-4 CASSETSGGSGANVLTF TGTGCCAGCAGCGAGACTAGCGGGGGTTCTGGGGCCAACGTCCTGACTTTC
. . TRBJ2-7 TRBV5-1 CASSLGWGATYEQYF TGCGCCAGCAGCTTGGGCTGGGGGGCGACCTACGAGCAGTACTTC
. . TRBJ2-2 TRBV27 CASSLFWGTGELFF TGTGCCAGCAGTTTGTTTTGGGGGACCGGGGAGCTGTTTTTT
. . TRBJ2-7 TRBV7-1 CASSLYGTAYEQYF TGTGCCAGCAGCCTCTACGGGACGGCCTACGAGCAGTACTTC
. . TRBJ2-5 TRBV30 CAWSVVLKETQYF TGTGCCTGGAGTGTAGTCTTGAAAGAGACCCAGTACTTC
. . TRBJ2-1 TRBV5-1 CASSLVGEQFF TGCGCCAGCAGCTTGGTCGGTGAGCAGTTCTTC
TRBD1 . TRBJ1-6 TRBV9 CASSAPDRGLGSPLHF TGTGCCAGCAGCGCTCCGGACAGGGGGTTGGGTTCACCCCTCCACTTT
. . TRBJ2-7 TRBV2 CASSEAGSLEQYF TGTGCCAGCAGTGAAGCGGGTTCCCTCGAGCAGTACTTC
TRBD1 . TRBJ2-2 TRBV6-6 CASSSGTGNTGELFF TGTGCCAGCAGCTCCGGGACAGGCAACACCGGGGAGCTGTTTTTT
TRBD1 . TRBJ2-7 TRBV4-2 CASSGPPRDRAYEQYF TGTGCCAGCAGCGGACCACCACGGGACAGGGCCTACGAGCAGTACTTC
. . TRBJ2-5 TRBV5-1 CASSSPSWGEKVTQYF TGCGCCAGCAGCTCGCCGTCATGGGGGGAAAAGGTGACCCAGTACTTC
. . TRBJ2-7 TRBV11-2 CASSLVQGPPDEQYF TGTGCCAGCAGCTTAGTTCAGGGGCCCCCGGACGAGCAGTACTTC
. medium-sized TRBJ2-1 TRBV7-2 CASSSREARIHNEQFF TGTGCCAGCAGCTCCAGAGAAGCACGGATCCACAATGAGCAGTTCTTC
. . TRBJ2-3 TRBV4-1 CASSQMNLLSTDTQYF TGCGCCAGCAGCCAAATGAACTTGTTAAGCACAGATACGCAGTATTTT
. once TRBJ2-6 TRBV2 CASSEIGQVYSSGANVLTF TGTGCCAGCAGTGAAATTGGGCAGGTGTACAGCTCTGGGGCCAACGTCCTGACTTTC
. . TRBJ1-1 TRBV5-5 CASSLGEAFF TGTGCCAGCAGCTTGGGGGAAGCTTTCTTT
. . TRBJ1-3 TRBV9 CASSPGGTGNTIYF TGTGCCAGCAGCCCCGGAGGTACGGGAAACACCATATATTTT
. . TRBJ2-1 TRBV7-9 CAGSGPDAGPYNEQFF TGTGCCGGCTCCGGGCCCGACGCCGGACCCTACAATGAGCAGTTCTTC
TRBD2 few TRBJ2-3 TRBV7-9 CASSRPGGMDTQYF TGTGCCAGCAGCCGCCCGGGGGGGATGGATACGCAGTATTTT
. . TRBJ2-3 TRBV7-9 CASRDYREGPTDTQYF TGTGCCAGCAGGGATTACCGAGAGGGGCCAACAGATACGCAGTATTTT
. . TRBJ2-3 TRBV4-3 CASSQGLTRTDTQYF TGCGCCAGCAGCCAAGGACTGACCCGCACAGATACGCAGTATTTT
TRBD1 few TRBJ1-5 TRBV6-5 CASRTGGRFNQPQHF TGTGCCAGCCGAACAGGGGGCCGATTTAATCAGCCCCAGCATTTT
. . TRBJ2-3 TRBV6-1 CATSLGGRTDTQYF TGTGCCACCTCGTTGGGGGGGCGGACAGATACGCAGTATTTT